This TCR beta chain originates from a study of early T cells in non-severe SARS-CoV-2 infection. On the study more broadly: Sequencing used unsorted whole-blood bulk RNA, so chains lack pairing.

Unique molecular identifiers tagged individual cDNA molecules. In TCRdb, the 5' RACE reads were re-called with MiXCR into one record per CDR3 protein. Of roughly 100,000 distinct CDR3 sequences in the sample, roughly 14% are singletons; the top ten hold about 6.2%. Study-wide findings and caveats: Database matching using VDJdb favored anti-spike CD8 responses, with private and CD4 specificities left missing.

Comment on this clonotype: Its antigen is still unknown.

This receptor was identified in an adult who was a healthcare worker with PCR-confirmed SARS-CoV-2 infection or an uninfected control (not recorded which). The sequenced sample consisted of whole blood.

The CDR3 DNA follows: TGTGCCAGCAGACCTAGTTTCCCTGGCGACAAGCAGTTCTTC. It encodes CASRPSFPGDKQFF. The chain uses TRBV27 and TRBJ2-1; D is undetermined. Trimming left V 6 bases short and J 11 bases short, with 20 bases between. CDR3 length: 14 amino acids. Germline assignment: CDR1 MNHEY and CDR2 SMNVEV (reference sequence).